This is a list of T cell receptor beta chains from one sample in a study of blood T cell repertoires in COVID-19. This table comes from immunoSEQ multiplex PCR, and its TCRdb copy is limited to in-frame clones, with some not included. Counted here are about 170,000 clones, approximately 90% occurring once; the ten biggest clones make up roughly 7.3%. The sequencing sample was made of peripheral blood. The receptors were sampled from an elderly woman in a cohort sampled during active or convalescent COVID-19. Each CDR3 is given with its conserved first and last residue. A D gene is named only where the DNA matches it firmly.

len: 18; v_gene: TRBV28; d_gene: TRBD1; CDR3aa: CASTLDRDRVVGSYEQYF
len: 14; v_gene: TRBV27; d_gene: TRBD1; CDR3aa: CASGTGGTHQPQHF
len: 15; v_gene: TRBV19; d_gene: TRBD1; CDR3aa: CASSMEGQGLYGYTF
len: 13; v_gene: TRBV5-1; d_gene: TRBD2; CDR3aa: CASSSGTSNEQFF
len: 14; v_gene: TRBV4-1; d_gene: NA; CDR3aa: CASSPSPTDYGYTF
len: 15; v_gene: TRBV3-1/TRBV3-2; d_gene: TRBD2; CDR3aa: CASSLPGGRSDTQYF
len: 16; v_gene: TRBV5-4; d_gene: NA; CDR3aa: CASSLEDSANTDTQYF
len: 16; v_gene: TRBV28; d_gene: NA; CDR3aa: CASSLALGITNTEAFF
len: 13; v_gene: TRBV12-3/TRBV12-4; d_gene: NA; CDR3aa: CASSWGTGTEAFF
len: 15; v_gene: TRBV24-1; d_gene: NA; CDR3aa: CATSDFSVTQETQYF
len: 16; v_gene: TRBV27; d_gene: NA; CDR3aa: CASSFYRGHRNTEAFF
len: 16; v_gene: TRBV7-2; d_gene: TRBD1; CDR3aa: CASSLSWDRPLGGYTF
len: 14; v_gene: TRBV2; d_gene: TRBD2; CDR3aa: CASIGAGGPYEQYF
len: 11; v_gene: TRBV29-1; d_gene: NA; CDR3aa: CSGRVNYGYTF
len: 16; v_gene: TRBV24-1; d_gene: TRBD2; CDR3aa: CATSDGRSGPYNEQFF
len: 15; v_gene: TRBV3-1/TRBV3-2; d_gene: NA; CDR3aa: CASSTLGESRYGYTF
len: 14; v_gene: TRBV7-2; d_gene: TRBD1; CDR3aa: CASSPDRFSYEQYF
len: 13; v_gene: TRBV27; d_gene: TRBD2; CDR3aa: CASRQPGGGEQFF
len: 18; v_gene: TRBV9; d_gene: TRBD1; CDR3aa: CASSVDLIGTGMAYGYTF
len: 15; v_gene: TRBV3-1/TRBV3-2; d_gene: NA; CDR3aa: CASSQVLRDGSPLHF
len: 13; v_gene: TRBV6-6; d_gene: NA; CDR3aa: CAGASRGADTQYF
len: 15; v_gene: TRBV5-1; d_gene: TRBD2; CDR3aa: CASSQTSGRYNEQFF
len: 16; v_gene: TRBV15; d_gene: NA; CDR3aa: CATSKKTGQYNSPLHF
len: 16; v_gene: TRBV27; d_gene: TRBD1; CDR3aa: CASSLQGARINQPQHF
len: 13; v_gene: TRBV2; d_gene: TRBD1; CDR3aa: CASTRGQDQPQHF
len: 14; v_gene: TRBV28; d_gene: NA; CDR3aa: CASSDPGIDYGYTF
len: 13; v_gene: TRBV25-1; d_gene: NA; CDR3aa: CASSGGSLYEQYF
len: 16; v_gene: TRBV3-1/TRBV3-2; d_gene: NA; CDR3aa: CASSQDAGQGNQPQHF
len: 12; v_gene: TRBV27; d_gene: NA; CDR3aa: CASSSYTDTQYF
len: 16; v_gene: TRBV6-6; d_gene: TRBD1; CDR3aa: CASSLTPRGHTGELFF
len: 16; v_gene: TRBV5-4; d_gene: TRBD2; CDR3aa: CASSFSLRGGPGELFF
len: 13; v_gene: TRBV7-2; d_gene: NA; CDR3aa: CASRGAGNQPQHF
len: 15; v_gene: TRBV5-1; d_gene: TRBD1; CDR3aa: CASSLGGQGAYEQYF
len: 15; v_gene: TRBV3-1/TRBV3-2; d_gene: NA; CDR3aa: CASRQDISSYNEQFF
len: 16; v_gene: TRBV19; d_gene: TRBD1; CDR3aa: CASSKGPGQGARGYTF
len: 14; v_gene: TRBV10-3; d_gene: NA; CDR3aa: CAISESFSDNEQFF
len: 15; v_gene: TRBV5-4; d_gene: NA; CDR3aa: CASSFGQVLEETQYF
len: 14; v_gene: TRBV6-5; d_gene: NA; CDR3aa: CASSFEGGGTEAFF
len: 15; v_gene: TRBV5-1; d_gene: NA; CDR3aa: CASSLAIGDFYGYTF
len: 16; v_gene: TRBV4-3; d_gene: NA; CDR3aa: CASSQEVSGNNSPLHF
len: 14; v_gene: TRBV14; d_gene: NA; CDR3aa: CASSQWAGNEKLFF
len: 15; v_gene: TRBV6-5; d_gene: NA; CDR3aa: CASSFTRGGWHIQYF
len: 14; v_gene: TRBV6-5; d_gene: TRBD1; CDR3aa: CASSDRGPNQPQHF